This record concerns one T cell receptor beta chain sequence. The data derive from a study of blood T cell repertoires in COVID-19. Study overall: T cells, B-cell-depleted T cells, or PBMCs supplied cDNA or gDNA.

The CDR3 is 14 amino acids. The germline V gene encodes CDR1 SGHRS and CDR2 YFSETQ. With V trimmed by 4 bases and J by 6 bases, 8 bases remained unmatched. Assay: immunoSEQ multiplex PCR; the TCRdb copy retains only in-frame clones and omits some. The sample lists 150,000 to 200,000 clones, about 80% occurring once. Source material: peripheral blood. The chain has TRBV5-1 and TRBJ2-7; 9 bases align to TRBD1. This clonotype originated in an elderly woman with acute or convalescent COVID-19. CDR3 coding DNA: TGCGCCAGCAGCCCCCCGGACAGGGGAGCCGAGCAGTACTTC. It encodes CASSPPDRGAEQYF.